Presented here are 9 T cell receptor beta chains from one specimen sequenced in a study of cytomegalovirus exposure and HLA in healthy donors. With 60 Vbeta and 13 Jbeta primers, the PCR was carried out. The method was immunoSEQ multiplex PCR; TCRdb's version includes in-frame clones alone and lacks a portion of them. The repertoire has 65,000 to 70,000 clones, 75% to 90% of them found once; the top ten carry over 10%. The sequenced sample consisted of PBMCs. Receptors originate from a woman aged 25 to 45 in good health and CMV-seropositive.

The rearrangement links TRBV7-9 to TRBJ2-1; 16 nucleotides line up with TRBD2. V lost 0 bases to trimming and J lost 9 bases; unmatched junction nucleotides: 5. Germline-derived CDR1 and CDR2 are SEHNR and FQNEAQ (reference sequence). The CDR3 runs 17 residues. The CDR3 DNA is TGTGCCAGCAGCTTAGCGCCGGGACTAGCGGGAGGGGGTGAGCAGTTCTTC. Protein: CASSLAPGLAGGGEQFF.

This clone was recorded only once. V is TRBV5-1 and J is TRBJ2-1; D is unresolved. The CDR3 contains 15 residues. Germline lookup yields CDR1 SGHRS and CDR2 YFSETQ. V was shortened by 4 bases and J by 0 bases, with 11 bases between the two germline ends. In DNA form, the CDR3 reads TGCGCCAGCAGCAGTGACTCCAACTCCTACAATGAGCAGTTCTTC. Its protein is CASSSDSNSYNEQFF. Full variable domain (outside the CDR3, taken from reference TRBV5-1 and TRBJ2-1): KAGVTQTPRYLIKTRGQQVTLSCSPISGHRSVSWYQQTPGQGLQFLFEYFSETQRNKGNFPGRFSGRQFSNSRSEMNVSTLELGDSALYLCASSSDSNSYNEQFFGPGTRLTVL.

There are a few counts of this clone. The V call is TRBV7-6, the J call TRBJ2-5, with 9 bases that match TRBD1. Gene TRBJ2-7 matches the end of the DNA better, so the J call may be wrong. The CDR3 covers 14 residues. Germline CDR1 SGHVS, CDR2 FNYEAQ. The CDR3 DNA reads TGTGCCAGCAGCCCCGGGACAGGGTTCTACGAGCAGTACTTC. Protein product: CASSPGTGFYEQYF.

The rearrangement uses TRBV20-1 and TRBJ2-7, with no clear D. CDR1 is DFQATT and CDR2 is SNEGSKA in the germline V gene (reference sequence). The germline V and J ends were trimmed by 3 bases and 6 bases, with 9 bases remaining between them. The CDR3 is 11 residues long. The CDR3: CSASLAFEQYF. The CDR3, as DNA: TGCAGTGCTAGCTTAGCATTCGAGCAGTACTTC.

CDR3 bases: TGTGCCAGCAGCCGGTGGACAGGGATCTACAATGAGCAGTTCTTC. Its translation: CASSRWTGIYNEQFF. The chain has TRBV14 and TRBJ2-1; 8 positions match TRBD1. In germline, CDR1 is SGHDN, CDR2 FVKESK. The V gene end was trimmed by 4 bases and the J gene end by 3 bases; junction bases not matched to a gene: 5. The CDR3 is 15 amino acids.

The chain carries TRBV19 and TRBJ2-7; a weak D match, TRBD2 (5 bases). Looked up from germline, CDR1 is LNHDA and CDR2 is SQIVND (reference sequence). This CDR3 has 13 residues. Trimming pared 2 bases from V and 6 bases from J, leaving 11 bases between. The CDR3, as DNA: TGTGCCAGTAGTATACAAAGCGGAAGCGAGCAGTACTTC. Residues: CASSIQSGSEQYF.

The chain is built from TRBV30 and TRBJ1-5, with 8 bases fitting TRBD1. Looked up from germline, CDR1 is GTSNPN and CDR2 is SVGIG (reference sequence). The CDR3 is 14 residues long. The ends lost 3 bases at V and 4 bases at J; junction bases unmatched: 5. CDR3: CAWSRQGKNQPQHF. Written as DNA, the CDR3 is TGTGCCTGGAGCCGACAGGGGAAGAATCAGCCCCAGCATTTT.

The gene calls are TRBV6-4 and TRBJ2-1; D possibly corresponds to TRBD1 (6 bases). V lost 5 bases and J 7 bases, leaving 12 bases between the germline ends. CDR1 is MRHNA and CDR2 is SNTAGT in the germline V gene. This CDR3 is built from 13 residues. CDR3 amino acids: CASSMGARNEQFF. CDR3 DNA sequence: TGTGCCAGCAGTATGGGGGCGCGGAATGAGCAGTTCTTC.

The V and J genes are TRBV19 and TRBJ2-3; D not certain. The CDR3 length is 12 residues. The V gene lost 9 bases and the J gene lost 2 bases, with 9 bases spanning the gap. The V gene's germline CDR1 is LNHDA and CDR2 SQIVND (reference sequence). The CDR3 DNA sequence: TGTGCCAGCAGACTTGTCACAGATACGCAGTATTTT. Translation: CASRLVTDTQYF. Variable domain in full (rest from reference TRBV19 and TRBJ2-3): DGGITQSPKYLFRKEGQNVTLSCEQNLNHDAMYWYRQDPGQGLRLIYYSQIVNDFQKGDIAEGYSVSREKKESFPLTVTSAQKNPTAFYLCASRLVTDTQYFGPGTRLTVL.